A single sample is the source of the 28 T cell receptor beta chains below, sequenced in a study of cytomegalovirus exposure and HLA in healthy donors. Use of 60 Vbeta and 13 Jbeta primers characterized the PCR. Here immunoSEQ multiplex PCR was the method, and the copy in TCRdb shows in-frame clones only, minus some. The sample yields some 170,000 clones, roughly 76% seen once. The source material was PBMCs. Every receptor here comes from a young woman in good health and CMV-seropositive.

This chain uses TRBV4-2 with TRBJ2-7; the match to TRBD1 covers 7 bases. This CDR3 contains 15 residues. V was pared by 0 bases and J by 1 base, with 3 bases of the junction left unmatched. Germline V lookup: CDR1 LGHNA, CDR2 YNFKEQ. The CDR3 sequence is CASSQERQGSYEQYF. The CDR3 DNA reads TGTGCCAGCAGCCAAGAAAGACAGGGATCCTACGAGCAGTACTTC.

The V gene is TRBV6-1, the J gene TRBJ1-2; D might be TRBD1 (6 bases). CDR3 length equals 15 residues. Germline assignment: CDR1 MNHNS and CDR2 SASEGT. With 0 bases removed from V and 7 bases from J, the gap between germline ends came to 15 bases. The CDR3 sequence: CASSEAPGGALGYTF. DNA for the CDR3: TGTGCCAGCAGTGAAGCGCCTGGGGGGGCGCTTGGCTACACCTTC.

The chain links TRBV5-1 to TRBJ1-2, with 7 bases aligning to TRBD1. The J segment lost 8 bases and the V segment lost 4 bases, leaving 11 bases of the junction unmatched. Germline CDR1 reads SGHRS; CDR2 reads YFSETQ. The length of the CDR3 is 14 residues. DNA of the CDR3: TGCGCCAGCAGCCGCACTACAGGGGAACTAGGCTACACCTTC. This gives the protein CASSRTTGELGYTF. The whole variable domain, filled in from reference TRBV5-1 and TRBJ1-2, reads KAGVTQTPRYLIKTRGQQVTLSCSPISGHRSVSWYQQTPGQGLQFLFEYFSETQRNKGNFPGRFSGRQFSNSRSEMNVSTLELGDSALYLCASSRTTGELGYTFGSGTRLTVV.

The chain couples TRBV2 to TRBJ1-1; a weak D match, TRBD1 (6 bases). V shed 8 bases and J shed 5 bases, with 18 bases lying between them. CDR3 size: 14 residues. Germline-derived CDR1 and CDR2 are SNHLY and FYNNEI. This CDR3 is CASGEGEGLTEAFF. The CDR3 bases are TGTGCCAGCGGGGAGGGGGAGGGATTAACTGAAGCTTTCTTT.

The V call is TRBV5-5, the J call TRBJ2-7; TRBD1 matches 8 bases. The CDR3 has 13 residues. After removal of 4 bases from V and 7 bases from J, the junction contained 7 bases not matched to a gene. Germline CDR1 reads SGHKS; CDR2 reads YYEKEE (reference sequence). The DNA for the CDR3 is TGTGCCAGCAGCAAGACAGGGGAGAGAGAGCAGTACTTC. This encodes CASSKTGEREQYF.

DNA for the CDR3: TGTGCCAGTAGTGTGACAGGGGGTTTGAATCAGCCCCAGCATTTT. Translated: CASSVTGGLNQPQHF. The chain recombines TRBV19 with TRBJ1-5, with TRBD1 matching 9 bases. Per germline, CDR1 LNHDA and CDR2 SQIVND (reference sequence). V was pared by 5 bases and J by 4 bases, with 6 bases of the junction left unmatched. This CDR3 is built from 15 residues.

The chain has TRBV2 and TRBJ1-1; D is undetermined. This CDR3 region has 11 residues. CDR1 SNHLY and CDR2 FYNNEI come from the germline V gene. V gave up 7 bases and J gave up 11 bases, with 14 bases separating them. DNA of the CDR3: TGTGCCAGCAAAGCGGGCGCATGGGCTTTCTTT. Its protein is CASKAGAWAFF.

The V call is TRBV13, the J call TRBJ1-3; D uncertain. V lost 3 bases and J 0 bases, leaving 9 bases between the germline ends. The CDR3 totals 15 residues. Per germline, CDR1 PRHDT and CDR2 FYEKMQ (reference sequence). The CDR3 DNA reads as TGTGCCAGCAGCTTGATGGGCCCCTCTGGAAACACCATATATTTT. Translated, it gives CASSLMGPSGNTIYF.

The rearrangement uses TRBV5-1 and TRBJ2-5; a possible D gene is TRBD1 (5 bases). Germline V lookup: CDR1 SGHRS, CDR2 YFSETQ. The CDR3 is made up of 14 amino acids. V gave up 4 bases and J gave up 5 bases, with 15 bases separating them. CDR3 in DNA: TGCGCCAGCAGCCCCTCCGGACAAGAGGAGACCCAGTACTTC. It specifies CASSPSGQEETQYF.

The V and J genes are TRBV7-8 and TRBJ1-6, with D maybe TRBD1 (6 bases). The ends were cut back, 7 bases at V and 10 bases at J, with 17 bases in the middle. Germline V CDR1 and CDR2: SGHVS, FQNEAQ. The CDR3 covers 14 residues. The CDR3 DNA reads TGTGCCAGCACTAGATCCCGGGGGGGCTCACCCCTCCACTTT. It is translated as CASTRSRGGSPLHF.

The chain links TRBV6-5 to TRBJ1-1, with 10 bases fitting TRBD1. The CDR3 length is 15 residues. After removal of 1 base from V and 2 bases from J, the junction contained 1 base not matched to a gene. Germline V gives CDR1 MNHEY, CDR2 SVGAGI. CDR3 amino acids: CASSYLTGGNTEAFF. CDR3 sequence (DNA): TGTGCCAGCAGTTACTTGACAGGGGGCAACACTGAAGCTTTCTTT.

V is TRBV4-2 and J is TRBJ2-1, with a possible D match to TRBD2 (5 bases). The CDR3 length is 15 residues. Germline loops: CDR1 LGHNA, CDR2 YNFKEQ. V lost 0 bases and J 7 bases, leaving 13 bases between the germline ends. The CDR3 sequence is CASSQDVGVWNEQFF. The CDR3 nucleotides read TGTGCCAGCAGCCAAGATGTCGGGGTGTGGAATGAGCAGTTCTTC.

The V and J genes are TRBV6-5 and TRBJ1-2; 7 bases line up with TRBD1. The junction had 5 bases not matched to a gene; V was cut back by 5 bases and J by 2 bases. This CDR3 has 14 residues. CDR1 and CDR2 from the germline V gene are MNHEY and SVGAGI. This chain's CDR3 is CASSPPGGNYGYTF. Here the CDR3 DNA reads TGTGCCAGCAGTCCCCCAGGGGGGAACTATGGCTACACCTTC.

The sample holds one count of this clone. This chain uses TRBV5-8 with TRBJ2-7; 7 positions match TRBD1. CDR3 length equals 14 residues. Trimming at V came to 4 bases and at J to 2 bases, leaving 6 bases not matched to a gene. CDR1 and CDR2 (germline): SGHTS, YDEGEE. CDR3 protein: CASSIGGRAYEQYF. CDR3 nucleotides: TGTGCCAGCAGCATAGGGGGCAGGGCCTACGAGCAGTACTTC.

The chain links TRBV10-1 to TRBJ2-3; 8 bases agree with TRBD2. Germline V gene data show CDR1 as WNHNN and CDR2 as SYGVQD (reference sequence). V shed 3 bases and J 5 bases; nucleotides not matched to a gene: 4. The CDR3 loop spans 14 amino acids. Here the CDR3 DNA reads TGCGCCAGCAGTGACCGGGGGGGAGAAGATACGCAGTATTTT. Protein: CASSDRGGEDTQYF.

CDR3 protein: CASSIGGFQYF. For the CDR3, the DNA is TGTGCCAGCAGCATCGGGGGGTTTCAGTACTTC. The chain is built from TRBV6-5 and TRBJ2-4, with 7 bases aligning to TRBD2. This CDR3 contains 11 residues. The germline V gene has CDR1 MNHEY and CDR2 SVGAGI. Trimming at V came to 6 bases and at J to 11 bases, leaving 4 bases not matched to a gene.

The V call is TRBV19, the J call TRBJ2-3; TRBD2 is a possible D gene (6 bases). The CDR3 loop spans 14 amino acids. Trimming cost V 4 bases and J 3 bases, with 11 bases left between them. Germline CDR1 and CDR2: LNHDA and SQIVND (reference sequence). The CDR3 DNA follows: TGTGCCAGTAGTAGGGGGGATGGTACAGATACGCAGTATTTT. Amino acids: CASSRGDGTDTQYF.

The rearrangement joins TRBV4-3 to TRBJ2-7, with D perhaps matching TRBD1 (6 bases). The CDR3 contains 15 residues. V was clipped by 0 bases and J by 3 bases, with 12 bases between them. CDR1 is LGHNA, CDR2 YSLEER, per germline. The CDR3 here is CASSQDHQGFYEQYF. CDR3 DNA sequence: TGCGCCAGCAGCCAAGATCATCAGGGGTTCTACGAGCAGTACTTC.

The CDR3 bases are TGTGCCAGCAGCTTAGGGGGACTAAACACAGATACGCAGTATTTT. Its translation is CASSLGGLNTDTQYF. This sequence joins TRBV11-2 and TRBJ2-3; TRBD2 matches 7 bases. There are 15 residues in the CDR3. Germline V gene sequence: CDR1 SGHAT, CDR2 FQNNGV. The V and J ends lost 1 base and 2 bases, in that order; junction bases with no gene match: 3.

This chain uses TRBV10-3 with TRBJ2-2; 8 bases map to TRBD2. Germline CDR1 and CDR2: ENHRY and SYGVKD. There are 14 residues in the CDR3. The V segment lost 6 bases and the J segment 6 bases; nucleotides outside the gene matches: 6. The CDR3 region is CAIRAAGGPGELFF. For the CDR3, the DNA is TGTGCCATCAGGGCTGCGGGGGGACCCGGGGAGCTGTTTTTT.

This clone was detected only a few times. The junction does not match germline at one end; this may be a read error. The gene calls are TRBV5-1 and TRBJ1-1, with a possible D match to TRBD1 (5 bases). Germline loops: CDR1 SGHRS, CDR2 YFSETQ. The CDR3 sequence is 15 residues long. CDR3 bases: TGCGCCAGCAGCTTGAATTTACAGGTGAACAGTGAAGCTTTCTTT. Its translation: CASSLNLQVNSEAFF.

The chain recombines TRBV5-1 with TRBJ1-6; 8 bases line up with TRBD1. The trim removed 5 bases at V and 5 bases at J, leaving 3 bases unmatched. The CDR3 has 14 amino acids. Per the germline V gene, CDR1 is SGHRS and CDR2 is YFSETQ. CDR3: CASRGTGNNSPLHF. The CDR3 coding sequence is TGCGCCAGCAGGGGGACAGGAAATAATTCACCCCTCCACTTT.

This clone was counted only a few times. The V gene is TRBV6-5, the J gene TRBJ2-7; the match to TRBD1 covers 11 bases. V lost 4 bases, J lost 7 bases, and 6 bases stayed unmatched. The CDR3 consists of 14 residues. Looked up from germline, CDR1 is MNHEY and CDR2 is SVGAGI. The CDR3 coding sequence is TGTGCCAGCAGTTTCGGACAGGGGGCAAGTGAGCAGTACTTC. It codes for CASSFGQGASEQYF.

This chain joins TRBV29-1 and TRBJ2-5; D might be TRBD1 (5 bases). Germline lookup yields CDR1 SQVTM and CDR2 ANQGSEA. Trimming left V 6 bases short and J 5 bases short, with 28 bases between. This CDR3 has 17 amino acids. CDR3: CSVDPLLDTPMIETQYF. The CDR3 region has the DNA TGCAGCGTCGATCCACTACTGGACACTCCGATGATCGAGACCCAGTACTTC.

The rearrangement links TRBV4-2 to TRBJ2-1; possible D gene TRBD1, 6 bases. The CDR3 runs 16 residues. V lost 0 bases and J 7 bases, leaving 16 bases between the germline ends. Germline V gives CDR1 LGHNA, CDR2 YNFKEQ. CDR3 bases: TGTGCCAGCAGCCAAGAGAAGAGACAGGAGTCTAATGAGCAGTTCTTC. It encodes CASSQEKRQESNEQFF.

This clone turned up a few times. This same CDR3 is encoded by further DNA sequences in the sample. The V and J genes are TRBV18 and TRBJ2-3; D not resolved. The CDR3 has 13 amino acids. V was pared by 3 bases and J by 2 bases, with 6 bases between. Germline V lookup: CDR1 KGHSH, CDR2 LQKENI. The CDR3 reads CASSPPSTDTQYF. The CDR3 DNA sequence: TGTGCCAGCTCACCCCCGTCCACAGATACGCAGTATTTT.

V usage is TRBV16 and J usage is TRBJ1-1; D remains unclear. V dropped 2 bases and J dropped 3 bases, with 7 bases sitting between them. The CDR3 sequence is 13 residues long. Looked up from germline, CDR1 is KGHSY and CDR2 is FQNENV. The CDR3 spells CASSQAGYTEAFF. The CDR3 bases are TGTGCCAGCAGCCAAGCAGGATACACTGAAGCTTTCTTT.

The gene calls are TRBV9 and TRBJ2-3; tentative D call: TRBD1 (5 bases). The CDR3 is 15 residues long. The V gene's germline CDR1 is SGDLS and CDR2 YYNGEE. Trimming stripped 5 bases from V and 6 bases from J, with 19 bases between. The CDR3 sequence is CASSKTGPRTDTQYF. Here the CDR3 DNA reads TGTGCCAGCAGTAAAACAGGCCCCCGTACCGATACGCAGTATTTT.